Below, 27 T cell receptor beta chains from the same sample are listed, as sequenced in a study of STAT3 mutations in large granular lymphocyte leukemia. Study observations and caveats: At least one immunodominant TCR beta clonotype appeared in every T-cell large granular lymphocyte leukemia patient.

TCRdb's copy holds only in-frame clones and misses some; the assay was immunoSEQ multiplex PCR. The repertoire has over 25,000 clones, around 87% of them found once; the top ten carry 10% to 15%. Which antigens these TCRs recognize remains unknown. Sequences were obtained from peripheral blood mononuclear cells. Receptors originate from a man between 60 and 70 years old with T-cell large granular lymphocyte leukemia. Some clones in this sample may be carry-over from other donors' samples.

This chain uses TRBV5-1 with TRBJ2-2, with D unresolved. This CDR3 has 12 amino acids. Trimming took off 2 bases at V and 6 bases at J, with 5 bases between the two ends. Per germline, CDR1 SGHRS and CDR2 YFSETQ. The CDR3 sequence is CASSFNSGELFF. CDR3 coding DNA: TGCGCCAGCAGCTTTAATTCCGGGGAGCTGTTTTTT.

The chain is built from TRBV4-3 and TRBJ2-2; 8 bases match TRBD1. The CDR3 is 17 amino acids. CDR1 and CDR2 from the germline V gene are LGHNA and YSLEER. J gave up 3 bases and V 1 base, and 7 bases lay outside the gene matches. CDR3 nucleotides: TGCGCCAGCAGCCAAGTCTCAGGGGGCCATCACACCGGGGAGCTGTTTTTT. It codes for CASSQVSGGHHTGELFF.

The chain is built from TRBV27 and TRBJ2-2; 10 bases line up with TRBD1. The V gene end was trimmed by 3 bases and the J gene end by 5 bases; junction bases not matched to a gene: 3. The germline V gene has CDR1 MNHEY and CDR2 SMNVEV (reference sequence). CDR3 length: 15 amino acids. Here the CDR3 DNA reads TGTGCCAGCAGTTTCGGACAGGGGGGTACCGGGGAGCTGTTTTTT. Amino acids: CASSFGQGGTGELFF.

The DNA of the CDR3 is TGTGCCAGCAGCCAGAACCGACAGGGCTCGGCCCAGCATTTT. Translating gives CASSQNRQGSAQHF. The chain uses TRBV7-9 and TRBJ1-5; 7 bases align to TRBD1. This CDR3 has 14 residues. Germline lookup yields CDR1 SEHNR and CDR2 FQNEAQ (reference sequence). Germline trimming cut 5 bases from V and 11 bases from J; bases unmatched to any gene: 12. Full variable domain (remainder filled in from reference TRBV7-9 and TRBJ1-5): DTGVSQNPRHKITKRGQNVTFRCDPISEHNRLYWYRQTLGQGPEFLTYFQNEAQLEKSRLLSDRFSAERPKGSFSTLEIQRTEQGDSAMYLCASSQNRQGSAQHFGDGTRLSIL.

This clone appeared a single time. The chain couples TRBV5-1 to TRBJ1-5; TRBD1 agrees at 8 bases. J was trimmed by 5 bases and V by 0 bases; bases with no gene match: 1. The CDR3 is 14 residues long. CDR1 and CDR2 from the germline V gene are SGHRS and YFSETQ. The CDR3 region is CASSLGTGYQPQHF. CDR3 coding DNA: TGCGCCAGCAGCTTGGGGACAGGGTATCAGCCCCAGCATTTT.

The genes are TRBV2 and TRBJ2-7, with 7 bases that match TRBD1. CDR1 and CDR2 from the germline V gene are SNHLY and FYNNEI. There are 15 residues in the CDR3. The ends lost 5 bases at V and 6 bases at J; junction bases unmatched: 13. The CDR3 nucleotides read TGTGCCAGCAGTTCCCTTCCCGGACAGGTCGGCGAGCAGTACTTC. This translates into CASSSLPGQVGEQYF.

The V and J genes are TRBV29-1 and TRBJ2-7; D possibly corresponds to TRBD1 (6 bases). Germline V gene data show CDR1 as SQVTM and CDR2 as ANQGSEA. Trimming removed 7 bases from V and 6 bases from J, with 16 bases in between. CDR3 length: 12 residues. CDR3 residues: CSAADSKGEQYF. For the CDR3, the DNA is TGCAGCGCCGCGGACAGTAAGGGCGAGCAGTACTTC.

The chain links TRBV28 to TRBJ1-2; possibly TRBD1 for D (5 bases). The CDR3 consists of 13 residues. V dropped 3 bases and J dropped 8 bases, with 13 bases sitting between them. The germline V gene encodes CDR1 MDHEN and CDR2 SYDVKM. The CDR3 here is CASSLSGTDGYTF. In DNA form, the CDR3 reads TGTGCCAGCAGTTTGTCCGGGACGGACGGCTACACCTTC.

Comment on this clone: Other DNA variants within this sample encode the same CDR3. CDR3 in amino acids: CASSLGRSTDTQYF. The CDR3 coding sequence is TGTGCCAGCAGCTTAGGCCGGAGCACAGATACGCAGTATTTT. V and J are TRBV7-9 and TRBJ2-3, with D hard to call. The germline CDR1 and CDR2 sequences are SEHNR and FQNEAQ (reference sequence). V was cut by 1 base and J by 0 bases, with 5 bases left in between. The CDR3 length is 14 residues. Combining the CDR3 with reference TRBV7-9 and TRBJ2-3 gives the whole variable domain DTGVSQNPRHKITKRGQNVTFRCDPISEHNRLYWYRQTLGQGPEFLTYFQNEAQLEKSRLLSDRFSAERPKGSFSTLEIQRTEQGDSAMYLCASSLGRSTDTQYFGPGTRLTVL.

The chain combines TRBV18 with TRBJ2-6; D might be TRBD1 or TRBD2, each matching 6 bases. Germline-derived CDR1 and CDR2 are KGHSH and LQKENI. The length of the CDR3 is 19 residues. V lost 1 base, J lost 0 bases, and 16 bases lay in between. CDR3 loop: CASSPLWARGGSGANVLTF. CDR3 sequence (DNA): TGTGCCAGCTCACCACTTTGGGCCAGGGGAGGCTCTGGGGCCAACGTCCTGACTTTC.

J is TRBJ2-3 and V is TRBV7-9; possible D gene TRBD2, 6 bases. V gave up 6 bases and J gave up 3 bases, with 16 bases separating them. The V gene's germline CDR1 is SEHNR and CDR2 FQNEAQ (reference sequence). CDR3 length: 15 amino acids. In nucleotides, the CDR3 is TGTGCCAGCAGTTTACACGGGACTCCTACAGATACGCAGTATTTT. Its translation is CASSLHGTPTDTQYF.

The chain recombines TRBV18 with TRBJ1-5; D might be TRBD1 (5 bases). The CDR3 contains 15 residues. CDR1 KGHSH and CDR2 LQKENI come from the germline V gene. Trimming removed 4 bases at V and 2 bases at J, with 12 bases between. The CDR3 sequence: CASSREGSGNQPQHF. The CDR3 bases are TGTGCCAGCTCACGTGAGGGGTCAGGCAATCAGCCCCAGCATTTT.

The chain employs TRBV6-6 and TRBJ2-2; no definite D call. The CDR3 runs 14 residues. Looked up from germline, CDR1 is MNHNY and CDR2 is SVGAGI (reference sequence). Deletions cut 7 bases from V and 3 bases from J, with 12 bases between. The CDR3 reads CASIRARDTGELFF. In DNA, the CDR3 is TGTGCCAGCATTAGAGCGAGAGACACCGGGGAGCTGTTTTTT.

The chain couples TRBV10-3 to TRBJ2-7; D may correspond to TRBD1 or TRBD2 (6 bases each). Trimming took off 8 bases at V and 4 bases at J, with 21 bases between the two ends. This CDR3 comprises 15 residues. The germline V gene encodes CDR1 ENHRY and CDR2 SYGVKD. CDR3: CAISEGGSEGYEQYF. The CDR3 DNA follows: TGTGCCATCTCGGAAGGGGGGAGTGAGGGGTACGAGCAGTACTTC.

The chain carries TRBV5-4 and TRBJ2-7, with 13 bases matching TRBD2. The CDR3 covers 17 residues. The germline V gene encodes CDR1 SGHNT and CDR2 YYREEE (reference sequence). Trimming removed 2 bases from V and 9 bases from J; junction bases left unmatched: 14. CDR3 in DNA: TGTGCCAGCAGCTTCCCGGGACTAGCGGGACCAAGCGGCGGGCAGTACTTC. Amino acid sequence: CASSFPGLAGPSGGQYF.

This clone turned up a few times. The chain combines TRBV10-3 with TRBJ1-1; TRBD1 is a possible D gene (5 bases). The V end was cut by 5 bases, the J end by 0 bases, with 13 bases between. The CDR3 is 15 residues long. The germline V gene encodes CDR1 ENHRY and CDR2 SYGVKD. CDR3 DNA: TGTGCCATCAGTAAGACAGAAACTATGAACACTGAAGCTTTCTTT. Its translation: CAISKTETMNTEAFF.

This sequence joins TRBV7-3 and TRBJ1-5; D not resolved. V gave up 1 base and J gave up 4 bases, with 5 bases separating them. CDR1 is SGHTA and CDR2 is FQGTGA in the germline V gene. This CDR3 has 13 residues. The DNA of the CDR3 is TGTGCCAGCAGCTTAAGGGCAAATCAGCCCCAGCATTTT. Translated: CASSLRANQPQHF.

This chain joins TRBV5-1 and TRBJ2-3; D is perhaps TRBD1 or TRBD2 (7 bases each). V gave up 7 bases and J gave up 4 bases, with 19 bases separating them. There are 15 residues in the CDR3. The germline gives CDR1 SGHRS, CDR2 YFSETQ. As DNA, the CDR3 is TGCGCCAGCGCTCCAGGGGGAGGGTGGGCAGATACGCAGTATTTT. This sequence encodes CASAPGGGWADTQYF.

J is TRBJ2-3 and V is TRBV2; TRBD2 matches 8 bases. This CDR3 is 15 amino acids long. Germline assignment: CDR1 SNHLY and CDR2 FYNNEI. Unmatched junction bases numbered 8, after V lost 2 bases and J lost 7 bases. The CDR3 region has the DNA TGTGCCAGCAGTGAAAGCGGGAGCCCCGGGTATACGCAGTATTTT. It translates to CASSESGSPGYTQYF. The full variable domain, in which reference TRBV2 and TRBJ2-3 provide the parts outside the CDR3, is EPEVTQTPSHQVTQMGQEVILRCVPISNHLYFYWYRQILGQKVEFLVSFYNNEISEKSEIFDDQFSVERPDGSNFTLKIRSTKLEDSAMYFCASSESGSPGYTQYFGPGTRLTVL.

This clone was observed a single time. CDR3 in amino acids: CASSQVVGRGETQYF. DNA of the CDR3: TGCGCCAGCAGCCAAGTTGTTGGCAGGGGGGAGACCCAGTACTTC. V usage is TRBV4-3 and J usage is TRBJ2-5, with 7 bases that match TRBD1. The V segment lost 1 base and the J segment 5 bases; nucleotides outside the gene matches: 7. The V gene's germline CDR1 is LGHNA and CDR2 YSLEER. The CDR3 consists of 15 residues.

The gene calls are TRBV27 and TRBJ2-7, with 8 bases lining up with TRBD1. The germline V gene has CDR1 MNHEY and CDR2 SMNVEV (reference sequence). J gave up 4 bases and V 5 bases, and 10 bases lay outside the gene matches. The CDR3 spans 15 residues. The CDR3 nucleotides are TGTGCCAGCAGTCCGGGGACAGGCCAAACGTACGAGCAGTACTTC. This encodes CASSPGTGQTYEQYF.

This rearrangement joins TRBV7-2 to TRBJ2-3, with unresolved D. The CDR3 runs 16 residues. V was shortened by 4 bases and J by 1 base, with 15 bases between the two germline ends. Germline loops: CDR1 SGHTA, CDR2 FQGNSA. The CDR3 sequence: CASSSRPDPGTDTQYF. The CDR3 DNA follows: TGTGCCAGCAGCTCCCGACCGGACCCGGGCACAGATACGCAGTATTTT. Full variable domain (remainder filled in from reference TRBV7-2 and TRBJ2-3): GAGVSQSPSNKVTEKGKDVELRCDPISGHTALYWYRQSLGQGLEFLIYFQGNSAPDKSGLPSDRFSAERTGGSVSTLTIQRTQQEDSAVYLCASSSRPDPGTDTQYFGPGTRLTVL.

The J gene is TRBJ1-1, the V gene TRBV18; no clear D. The CDR3 runs to 17 residues. Trimming took off 1 base at V and 0 bases at J, with 15 bases between the two ends. Germline V gene sequence: CDR1 KGHSH, CDR2 LQKENI. In DNA, the CDR3 is TGTGCCAGCTCACCACAAGGCAGGCTTGCCATGAACACTGAAGCTTTCTTT. Protein: CASSPQGRLAMNTEAFF.

The V call is TRBV11-2, the J call TRBJ1-1, with 7 bases lining up with TRBD1. The germline gives CDR1 SGHAT, CDR2 FQNNGV. The CDR3 loop spans 13 amino acids. Trimming cost V 4 bases and J 5 bases; bases outside gene matches: 4. The CDR3 region is CASSYTGDTEAFF. The CDR3 DNA reads TGTGCCAGCAGCTACACAGGGGATACTGAAGCTTTCTTT.

The CDR3 loop is CASSQSVGATNEKLFF. The CDR3 DNA reads TGCGCCAGCAGTCAATCTGTGGGAGCGACTAATGAAAAACTGTTTTTT. The V gene is TRBV23-1, the J gene TRBJ1-4; D ambiguous. TRBV23-1 is recorded as an ORF, its role being uncertain. CDR3 length equals 16 residues. Between the trimmed V and J ends, which lost 0 bases and 2 bases, there was a span of 10 bases.

The chain carries TRBV5-1 and TRBJ1-1; possibly TRBD1 for D (5 bases). There are 15 residues in the CDR3. Germline assignment: CDR1 SGHRS and CDR2 YFSETQ. V lost 0 bases and J 1 base, leaving 10 bases between the germline ends. CDR3 sequence: CASSLEGRTNTEAFF. DNA for the CDR3: TGCGCCAGCAGCTTGGAGGGACGTACGAACACTGAAGCTTTCTTT. The full variable domain, its missing parts supplied by reference TRBV5-1 and TRBJ1-1, is KAGVTQTPRYLIKTRGQQVTLSCSPISGHRSVSWYQQTPGQGLQFLFEYFSETQRNKGNFPGRFSGRQFSNSRSEMNVSTLELGDSALYLCASSLEGRTNTEAFFGQGTRLTVV.

The chain has TRBV10-3 and TRBJ2-3; D is uncertain. This CDR3 spans 13 amino acids. Germline-derived CDR1 and CDR2 are ENHRY and SYGVKD. Trimming left V 2 bases short and J 2 bases short, with 5 bases between. The CDR3 sequence: CAISENPTDTQYF. In DNA form, the CDR3 reads TGTGCCATCAGTGAGAACCCCACAGATACGCAGTATTTT.